The clone carrying this T cell receptor beta chain appeared a few times. Its antigen is not known. As to time point: week 35, safety follow-up. Mutant IDH1 20-mer peptide, at 300 ug, made up each vaccine dose, with topical imiquimod. The sample originates from a study of a mutant IDH1 vaccine in newly diagnosed glioma. Study-wide background: Of treated patients, approximately 62% were men and approximately 40% women, averaging about 40 years. V12 occurred at week 35 and V13 at week 47.

Profiled with immunoSEQ multiplex PCR; TCRdb holds only in-frame clones, not every one. The sample includes 26,000 or so clones, around four fifths seen only once; the top ten take roughly 33%. This receptor was obtained from a man aged 30-40 years with glioma. The sequences come from PBMCs, collected from a glioma patient whose treatment included an IDH1 peptide vaccine.

The DNA for the CDR3 is TGTGCCAGTAGCGGAACAACCGTGGGACAGGGAATGATCACTGAAGCTTTCTTT. It is translated as CASSGTTVGQGMITEAFF. This chain uses TRBV19 with TRBJ1-1, with 9 bases fitting TRBD1. Germline trimming cut 6 bases from V and 4 bases from J; bases unmatched to any gene: 18. Per germline, CDR1 LNHDA and CDR2 SQIVND (reference sequence). The CDR3 covers 18 residues.